Detailed here is one TCR beta chain. The sample comes from a study of blood T cell repertoires in COVID-19. Assay: immunoSEQ multiplex PCR; the TCRdb copy retains only in-frame clones and omits some. The sample yields 100,000 to 150,000 clones, about nine tenths seen once. The germline V gene has CDR1 SGHAT and CDR2 FQNNGV. Trimming stripped 0 bases from V and 0 bases from J, with 6 bases between. The CDR3 covers 15 residues. The clonotype comes from a man aged 35 to 55 with acute or convalescent COVID-19. The sample consisted of peripheral blood. The V and J genes are TRBV11-2 and TRBJ1-5; D gene uncertain. The CDR3 coding sequence is TGTGCCAGCAGCTTAGAGCAGAATAGCAATCAGCCCCAGCATTTT. It translates to CASSLEQNSNQPQHF. The full variable domain, with the rest looked up from reference TRBV11-2 and TRBJ1-5, is EAGVAQSPRYKIIEKRQSVAFWCNPISGHATLYWYQQILGQGPKLLIQFQNNGVVDDSQLPKDRFSAERLKGVDSTLKIQPAKLEDSAVYLCASSLEQNSNQPQHFGDGTRLSIL.